This T cell receptor (beta chain) was identified in a study of cytomegalovirus exposure and HLA in healthy donors. Primers included in the PCR were 60 Vbeta and 13 Jbeta primers. Sequencing was performed with immunoSEQ multiplex PCR; in TCRdb, only in-frame clones are kept and a portion is missing. The sample includes fewer than 300,000 clones, about four fifths of them seen just once. General study points: High specificity and sensitivity for cytomegalovirus status were reported for the classifier. The authors later linked a missense DCLRE1C variant to TCR beta V- and J-gene trimming. Associated with cytomegalovirus, according to the listing, were around 160 TCR beta chains.

Germline CDR1 reads GTSNPN; CDR2 reads SVGIG (reference sequence). This CDR3 has 11 residues. Trimming cost V 0 bases and J 12 bases, with 9 bases left between them. Regarding this clone: Its antigen is not identified.

Sequencing was done on a sample of PBMCs. This receptor was obtained from a girl aged 2 to 10 in good health and CMV-seronegative. This chain connects TRBV30 to TRBJ2-1, with a tentative D call TRBD2 (6 bases). The DNA of the CDR3 is TGTGCCTGGAGTGTAAGGGGAGGGCAGTTCTTC. As protein: CAWSVRGGQFF. Complete variable domain (other parts from reference TRBV30 and TRBJ2-1): SQTIHQWPATLVQPVGSPLSLECTVEGTSNPNLYWYRQAAGRGLQLLFYSVGIGQISSEVPQNLSASRPQDRQFILSSKKLLLSDSGFYLCAWSVRGGQFFGPGTRLTVL.